This T cell receptor (beta chain) was obtained from a study of OX40 agonist ivuxolimab in advanced cancers. A note on the overall study: Ivuxolimab, which targeted the costimulatory receptor OX40 (CD134), was an agonistic, fully human IgG2 monoclonal antibody. Intravenous ivuxolimab was administered to patients every 2 weeks at six dose levels: 0.01, 0.1, 0.3, 1.5, 3 and 10 mg/kg. Among the 52 dose-escalation patients, around 19 had hepatocellular carcinoma, around 15 melanoma, 9 renal cell carcinoma and 9 head and neck cancer. The dose-escalation cohort was 82.7% male with a mean age of around 64 years, ranging from roughly 20 to 80. Prior anti-PD-1, anti-PD-L1 or anti-CTLA-4 therapy was permitted, and 40% of dose-escalation patients had received checkpoint inhibitors. Partial responses occurred in three dose-escalation patients: two with cutaneous melanoma and one with hepatocellular carcinoma. Peripheral TCRbeta sequencing was intended to test whether TCR sequence diversity was altered and clonal T-cell expansion was caused by ivuxolimab. The paper describes the monotherapy dose-escalation part (N of about 47 patients) of the phase I trial of ivuxolimab.

Study-wide conclusions, independent of this receptor: After ivuxolimab, expanded clones were on average more numerous among CD8+ T cells than among CD4+ T cells. Low levels of normalized T-cell clonal expansion were also seen in some nonresponding patients. The antigen specificity of the peripheral T cells that underwent clonal expansion was not determined. At doses of 0.1 to 3.0 mg/kg, clonal expansion of both CD4+ and CD8+ T cells in blood was seen between baseline and week 6. In partial responders in the 0.1-3.0 mg/kg groups, normalized peripheral clonal expansion was found to be among the lowest, especially among CD8+ T cells.

Genomic DNA was extracted from sorted cells for sequencing of the TCRbeta CDR3 region. The immunoSEQ Assay was used for sequencing of TCRbeta CDR3 regions. This immuneACCESS table, as held by TCRdb, lists in-frame sequences with V and J called but not all clones. Of the missing ones, under half trace to an unresolved V gene in checked studies; the others have no known cause. The sample contains over 100,000 clones, approximately 90% of them found a single time. The ten largest clones capture 1.1% of the sample. In the case of this clone: Its antigen target is currently unknown. No clone much larger than this one lies a single base away; base qualities are absent.

The CDR3 contains 16 residues, cysteine and phenylalanine counted. CDR3 DNA only is kept here, 48 bases in frame from base 1. Germline trimming: 5 bases from V, 0 bases from J; junction bases outside gene matches: 6. CDR1 and CDR2 were assigned from the germline V gene as SGHVS and FNYEAQ. The trial excluded patients who had a history of autoimmune disease or were on systemic immunosuppression. Peripheral blood for TCR sequencing was collected from all dose cohorts at baseline, on cycle 4 day 1, and on cycle 7 day 1. Samples were obtained from an open-label, multicenter, first-in-human phase I dose-escalation trial of ivuxolimab. Adults with locally advanced or metastatic melanoma, renal cell, hepatocellular, or head and neck squamous cell carcinoma were enrolled in the trial. CD4+ and CD8+ T cells were sorted separately from peripheral blood before TCR sequencing.

The chain is assembled from TRBV7-6 and TRBJ1-4; 7 bases in between match TRBD1. The specimen was CD4+ or CD8+ T cells sorted from blood, collected in a trial of the OX40 agonist ivuxolimab. The TCR sequence derives from an adult with an advanced solid tumor such as melanoma, head and neck, liver or kidney cancer. Here is the DNA: TGTGCCAGCAGCCCTGGACAGGTCGCAACTAATGAAAAACTGTTTTTT. This translates into CASSPGQVATNEKLFF.